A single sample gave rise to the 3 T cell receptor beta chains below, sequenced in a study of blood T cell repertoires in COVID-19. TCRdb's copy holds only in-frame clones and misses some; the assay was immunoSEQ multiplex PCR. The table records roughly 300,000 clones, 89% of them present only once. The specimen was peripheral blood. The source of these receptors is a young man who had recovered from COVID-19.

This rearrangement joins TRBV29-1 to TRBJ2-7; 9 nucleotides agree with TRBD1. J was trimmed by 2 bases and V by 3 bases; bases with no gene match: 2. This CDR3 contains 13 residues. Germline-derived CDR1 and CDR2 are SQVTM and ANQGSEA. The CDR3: CSVDRDRAYEQYF. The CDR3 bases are TGCAGCGTTGATCGGGACAGGGCCTACGAGCAGTACTTC.

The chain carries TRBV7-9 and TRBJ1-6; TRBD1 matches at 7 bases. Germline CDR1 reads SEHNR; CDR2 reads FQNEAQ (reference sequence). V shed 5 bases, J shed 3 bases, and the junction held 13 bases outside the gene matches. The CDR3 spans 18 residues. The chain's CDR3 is CASSLDSGTAFYNSPLHF. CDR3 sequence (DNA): TGTGCCAGCAGCCTAGATTCCGGGACAGCCTTCTATAATTCACCCCTCCACTTT.

The CDR3: CASSLVGGTIYEQYF. The CDR3, as DNA: TGCGCCAGCAGCTTGGTAGGGGGAACGATCTACGAGCAGTACTTC. This rearrangement joins TRBV5-1 to TRBJ2-7; TRBD1 might be the D (6 bases). This CDR3 has 15 amino acids. V lost 0 bases to trimming and J lost 3 bases, with 13 bases between them. Per the germline V gene, CDR1 is SGHRS and CDR2 is YFSETQ. Full variable domain (remainder filled in from reference TRBV5-1 and TRBJ2-7): KAGVTQTPRYLIKTRGQQVTLSCSPISGHRSVSWYQQTPGQGLQFLFEYFSETQRNKGNFPGRFSGRQFSNSRSEMNVSTLELGDSALYLCASSLVGGTIYEQYFGPGTRLTVT.